This T cell receptor beta chain came from a study of T cells in Graves' hyperthyroidism and ophthalmopathy. Study-wide points: Blood shared most expanded thyroid clonotypes above 0.001.

Each patient was aged 18 to 65 and had newly diagnosed hyperthyroidism of under 2 months' duration. Exclusion criteria comprised uncontrolled infection, other autoimmune disease, pregnancy or lactation. What was amplified from RNA transcripts were TCR beta CDR3 regions. The HTBI primer set served for first-round RT-PCR of the TCR CDR3. TCRdb itself ran the multiplex PCR reads through MiXCR, one entry per CDR3 protein. Here the sample spans more than 500,000 distinct CDR3 sequences, about a sixth being singletons. CDR3 size: 13 residues. V lost 1 base and J 2 bases, leaving 5 bases between the germline ends. Germline CDR1 SGHDT, CDR2 YYEEEE. In the case of this clonotype: Its antigen is currently unknown.

The chain uses TRBV5-6 and TRBJ2-3; D is ambiguous. This sequence originates from a woman in her twenties or thirties with Graves' hyperthyroidism. The sequencing input was blood. The CDR3 region is CASSLKVTDTQYF. CDR3 bases: TGTGCCAGCAGCTTGAAGGTCACAGATACGCAGTATTTT.